This section outlines one TCR beta chain sequence together with its context. The data originate from a study of long-term antiretroviral therapy in people with HIV. Donors each had at least one pre-ART PBMC sample and at least two post-ART ones. The length of the CDR3 is 16 residues. The V end was cut by 0 bases, the J end by 4 bases, with 15 bases between. The germline V gene encodes CDR1 SGHNT and CDR2 YYREEE (reference sequence). The run of the v3.0 immunoSEQ assay was at survey level. Clones were read by immunoSEQ multiplex PCR, and TCRdb kept only the in-frame ones, dropping some. The repertoire includes under 20,000 clones, 85% to 90% of them detected once, and approximately 9.6% sits in the top ten.

This specimen consisted of unsorted PBMCs, obtained 4.2 years after starting antiretroviral therapy. This clonotype was obtained from a man aged 50 to 60 with HIV. The chain carries TRBV5-4 and TRBJ2-3; D may be TRBD1 (5 bases). CDR3 in DNA: TGTGCCAGCAGCTTGGGGAAGGCCAGGGATGCAGATACGCAGTATTTT. It encodes CASSLGKARDADTQYF.